This TCR beta chain is drawn from a study of T cells in Graves' hyperthyroidism and ophthalmopathy. Diagnoses rested on clinical symptoms, serum thyroxine and TRAb, thyroid ultrasound and orbital computed tomography. It was RNA transcripts that yielded the amplified TCR beta CDR3 regions. HTBI primers drove first-round RT-PCR of the TCR CDR3. Each CDR3 protein is one row after TCRdb ran MiXCR on the multiplex PCR reads. Of about 290,000 distinct CDR3 sequences in the sample, about an eighth were seen once. The V and J ends lost 6 bases and 5 bases, in that order; junction bases with no gene match: 7. Per the germline V gene, CDR1 is MDHEN and CDR2 is SYDVKM. The CDR3 spans 15 residues.

The clonotype comes from a woman in her 30s with Graves' hyperthyroidism that later progressed to Graves' ophthalmopathy. Sequencing was carried out using blood. J is TRBJ2-5 and V is TRBV28; 12 nucleotides agree with TRBD2. The CDR3 here is CASSLAGGGVETQYF. In nucleotides, the CDR3 is TGTGCCAGCAGCCTAGCGGGGGGGGGGGTGGAGACCCAGTACTTC.